One and the same sample provided the 15 T cell receptor beta chains below, sequenced in a study of cytomegalovirus exposure and HLA in healthy donors. Assay: immunoSEQ multiplex PCR; the TCRdb copy retains only in-frame clones and omits some. The sample lists fewer than 85,000 clones, roughly 94% seen once, with 0.55% to 0.8% in the top ten. The sequencing input was PBMCs. These receptor sequences come from a young woman in good health and CMV-seronegative.

V gene TRBV28 combines with J gene TRBJ1-5; 9 bases agree with TRBD1. V shed 4 bases, J shed 2 bases, and the junction held 9 bases outside the gene matches. This CDR3 comprises 17 residues. The V gene's germline CDR1 is MDHEN and CDR2 SYDVKM. CDR3 region: CASSSSGTGWGNQPQHF. The CDR3 region has the DNA TGTGCCAGCAGTTCAAGTGGGACAGGGTGGGGCAATCAGCCCCAGCATTTT.

This clone occurred once. The rearrangement uses TRBV2 and TRBJ1-5, with 9 bases aligning to TRBD1. V trimming: 8 bases; J trimming: 6 bases; junction bases outside the gene matches: 8. There are 14 residues in the CDR3. Germline loops: CDR1 SNHLY, CDR2 FYNNEI. CDR3 amino acids: CASVKDRGSQPQHF. As DNA, the CDR3 is TGTGCCAGCGTCAAGGACAGGGGAAGTCAGCCCCAGCATTTT.

The chain combines TRBV2 with TRBJ1-5; D perhaps matches TRBD1 (6 bases). The CDR3 runs to 15 residues. Germline V lookup: CDR1 SNHLY, CDR2 FYNNEI. V was shortened by 8 bases and J by 0 bases, with 14 bases between the two germline ends. The CDR3 here is CASRGGLNSNQPQHF. As DNA, the CDR3 is TGTGCCAGCCGCGGGGGGCTTAATAGCAATCAGCCCCAGCATTTT.

This chain links TRBV10-3 with TRBJ1-1, with unresolved D. This CDR3 is 15 amino acids long. Germline loops: CDR1 ENHRY, CDR2 SYGVKD. V dropped 6 bases and J dropped 0 bases, with 14 bases sitting between them. The CDR3 is CAIRIEGLMNTEAFF. CDR3 DNA: TGTGCCATCAGGATCGAGGGTTTAATGAACACTGAAGCTTTCTTT.

In DNA, the CDR3 is TGTGCCAGCAGCGGAATGTGGGGAGGCGGAAACACCATATATTTT. Translating gives CASSGMWGGGNTIYF. The chain employs TRBV5-6 and TRBJ1-3; no clear D. The germline V gene has CDR1 SGHDT and CDR2 YYEEEE. V shed 4 bases and J shed 4 bases, with 15 bases lying between them. The CDR3 has 15 residues.

This sequence joins TRBV19 and TRBJ2-2; D unresolved. The CDR3 is 15 residues long. The V end was cut by 1 base, the J end by 0 bases, with 6 bases between. Germline V gene lookup returns CDR1 LNHDA and CDR2 SQIVND (reference sequence). Here the CDR3 DNA reads TGTGCCAGTAGTATAGTTAGCACGAACACCGGGGAGCTGTTTTTT. This gives the protein CASSIVSTNTGELFF.

The V call is TRBV19, the J call TRBJ1-4, with 9 nucleotides matching TRBD1. Germline V gene data show CDR1 as LNHDA and CDR2 as SQIVND (reference sequence). The CDR3 totals 16 residues. With V trimmed by 3 bases and J by 7 bases, 9 bases remained unmatched. CDR3 sequence reads: CASSMVRGTGIEKLFF. The CDR3 nucleotides are TGTGCCAGTAGTATGGTTCGAGGGACAGGGATTGAAAAACTGTTTTTT.

CDR3 sequence: CASRPGQASYNEQFF. CDR3 nucleotides: TGTGCCAGCAGGCCGGGACAGGCGTCCTACAATGAGCAGTTCTTC. The J gene is TRBJ2-1, the V gene TRBV6-1, with 8 bases fitting TRBD1. The CDR3 length is 15 residues. The germline V gene encodes CDR1 MNHNS and CDR2 SASEGT. The V gene end was trimmed by 6 bases and the J gene end by 1 base; junction bases not matched to a gene: 5.

V usage is TRBV29-1 and J usage is TRBJ2-1, with TRBD2 identical over 9 bases. V trimming: 6 bases; J trimming: 0 bases; junction bases outside the gene matches: 3. The CDR3 covers 14 residues. Germline V lookup: CDR1 SQVTM, CDR2 ANQGSEA. CDR3 amino acids: CSVVAGASYNEQFF. The CDR3 DNA reads as TGCAGCGTAGTAGCGGGGGCCTCCTACAATGAGCAGTTCTTC.

This chain uses TRBV18 with TRBJ1-6; possible D gene TRBD1, 6 bases. The CDR3 totals 14 residues. The germline CDR1 and CDR2 sequences are KGHSH and LQKENI. The V end was cut by 4 bases, the J end by 5 bases, with 9 bases between. Here the CDR3 DNA reads TGTGCCAGCTCACGGGACACTAATAATTCACCCCTCCACTTT. Protein: CASSRDTNNSPLHF.

The chain couples TRBV4-2 to TRBJ2-2, with 7 bases identical to TRBD2. This CDR3 region has 15 residues. Germline loops: CDR1 LGHNA, CDR2 YNFKEQ. The ends lost 4 bases at V and 2 bases at J; junction bases unmatched: 4. The CDR3 DNA is TGTGCCAGCAGCCCCGGGACTACCAACACCGGGGAGCTGTTTTTT. Translated: CASSPGTTNTGELFF.

The V gene is TRBV28, the J gene TRBJ2-2; 7 bases match TRBD1. Trimming removed 7 bases from V and 5 bases from J; junction bases left unmatched: 10. This CDR3 contains 15 residues. The germline V gene encodes CDR1 MDHEN and CDR2 SYDVKM. CDR3: CASTESGTATGELFF. Written as DNA, the CDR3 is TGTGCCAGCACCGAATCCGGGACAGCGACCGGGGAGCTGTTTTTT.

The DNA for the CDR3 is TGCGCCAGCAGCCCAGGGGCATCACTTAACTATGGCTACACCTTC. Translating gives CASSPGASLNYGYTF. J is TRBJ1-2 and V is TRBV5-1, with D possibly matching TRBD1 (6 bases). CDR1 and CDR2 from the germline V gene are SGHRS and YFSETQ. V was shortened by 4 bases and J by 1 base, with 14 bases between the two germline ends. This CDR3 has 15 residues. Together with reference TRBV5-1 and TRBJ1-2, the CDR3 gives the full variable domain: KAGVTQTPRYLIKTRGQQVTLSCSPISGHRSVSWYQQTPGQGLQFLFEYFSETQRNKGNFPGRFSGRQFSNSRSEMNVSTLELGDSALYLCASSPGASLNYGYTFGSGTRLTVV.

The chain carries TRBV5-1 and TRBJ2-1; TRBD1 matches at 9 bases. There are 16 residues in the CDR3. The germline CDR1 and CDR2 sequences are SGHRS and YFSETQ. The V and J ends lost 4 bases and 5 bases, in that order; junction bases with no gene match: 10. Here the CDR3 DNA reads TGCGCCAGCAGCCCAGCTCGGGACAGGGATGACAATGAGCAGTTCTTC. Residues: CASSPARDRDDNEQFF.

V and J are TRBV5-6 and TRBJ2-7; D might be TRBD2 (5 bases). Trimming removed 2 bases at V and 1 base at J, with 10 bases between. There are 14 residues in the CDR3. Germline V gene sequence: CDR1 SGHDT, CDR2 YYEEEE. The CDR3 is CASSFGLASYEQYF. The DNA for the CDR3 is TGTGCCAGCAGCTTCGGACTTGCATCCTACGAGCAGTACTTC.